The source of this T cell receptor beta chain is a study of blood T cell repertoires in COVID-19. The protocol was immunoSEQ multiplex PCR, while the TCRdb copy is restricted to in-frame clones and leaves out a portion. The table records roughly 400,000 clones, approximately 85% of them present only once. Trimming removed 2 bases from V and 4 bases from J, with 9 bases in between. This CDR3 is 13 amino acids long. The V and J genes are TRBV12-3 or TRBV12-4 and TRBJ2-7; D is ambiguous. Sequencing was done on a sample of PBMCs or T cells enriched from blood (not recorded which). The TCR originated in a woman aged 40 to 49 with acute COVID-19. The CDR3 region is CASSLIPGYEQYF. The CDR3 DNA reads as TGTGCCAGCAGTTTAATCCCCGGGTACGAGCAGTACTTC.